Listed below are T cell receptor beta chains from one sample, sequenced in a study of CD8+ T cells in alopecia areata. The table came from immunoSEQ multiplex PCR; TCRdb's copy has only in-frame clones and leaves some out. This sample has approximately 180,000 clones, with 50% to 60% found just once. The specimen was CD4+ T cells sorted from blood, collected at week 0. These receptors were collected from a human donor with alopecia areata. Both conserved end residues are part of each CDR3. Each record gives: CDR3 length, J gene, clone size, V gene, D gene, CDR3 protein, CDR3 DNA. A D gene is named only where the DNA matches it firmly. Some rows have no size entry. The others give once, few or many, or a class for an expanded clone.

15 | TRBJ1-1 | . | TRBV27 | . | CASNPGRVRNTEAFF | TGTGCCAGCAATCCCGGGCGGGTGCGGAACACTGAAGCTTTCTTT
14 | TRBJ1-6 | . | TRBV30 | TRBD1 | CAWSVDRVGSPLHF | TGTGCCTGGAGTGTTGACAGGGTGGGATCACCCCTCCACTTT
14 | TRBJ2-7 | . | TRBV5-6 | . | CASSLRLASYEQYF | TGTGCCAGCAGCTTGCGGTTGGCCTCTTACGAGCAGTACTTC
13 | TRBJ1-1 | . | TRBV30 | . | CAWSLAGNTEAFF | TGTGCCTGGAGTCTGGCAGGGAACACTGAAGCTTTCTTT
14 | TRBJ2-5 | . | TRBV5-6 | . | CASRNTGGEETQYF | TGTGCCAGCAGGAACACAGGGGGGGAAGAGACCCAGTACTTC
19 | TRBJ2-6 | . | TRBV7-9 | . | CASSHPFGQGRSGANVLTF | TGTGCCAGCAGCCATCCGTTTGGGCAGGGGCGCTCTGGGGCCAACGTCCTGACTTTC
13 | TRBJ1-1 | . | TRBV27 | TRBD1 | CASSPGGNTEAFF | TGTGCCAGCAGTCCAGGGGGGAACACTGAAGCTTTCTTT
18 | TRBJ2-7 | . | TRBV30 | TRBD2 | CAWSVSLAVTKGSGEQYF | TGTGCCTGGAGTGTGTCGCTAGCGGTAACAAAAGGCTCTGGCGAGCAGTACTTC
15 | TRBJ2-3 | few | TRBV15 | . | CATSIKGGAGDTQYF | TGTGCCACCAGCATAAAAGGCGGGGCCGGAGATACGCAGTATTTT
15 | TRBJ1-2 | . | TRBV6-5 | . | CASSPGWTDDYGYTF | TGTGCCAGCAGTCCGGGCTGGACAGACGACTATGGCTACACCTTC
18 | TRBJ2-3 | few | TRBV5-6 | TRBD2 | CASSLRSSGGPFSDTQYF | TGTGCCAGCAGCTTGCGATCTAGCGGGGGGCCCTTCTCAGATACGCAGTATTTT
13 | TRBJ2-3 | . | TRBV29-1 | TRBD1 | CSVDGQGVDTQYF | TGCAGCGTTGACGGGCAGGGGGTAGATACGCAGTATTTT
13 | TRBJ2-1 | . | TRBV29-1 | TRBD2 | CSAIAGGMYEQFF | TGCAGCGCAATAGCGGGGGGGATGTATGAGCAGTTCTTC
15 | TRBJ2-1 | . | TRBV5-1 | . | CASSLGGESYNEQFF | TGCGCCAGCAGCCTAGGGGGTGAGTCCTACAATGAGCAGTTCTTC
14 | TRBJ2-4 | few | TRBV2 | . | CASIPDIAKNIQYF | TGTGCCAGCATTCCCGACATTGCCAAAAACATTCAGTACTTC
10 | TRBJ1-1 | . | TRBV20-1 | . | CSALGIGAFF | TGCAGTGCGCTGGGAATTGGGGCTTTCTTT
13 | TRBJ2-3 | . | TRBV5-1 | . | CASSFGQSDTQYF | TGCGCCAGCAGCTTCGGACAGTCGGATACGCAGTATTTT
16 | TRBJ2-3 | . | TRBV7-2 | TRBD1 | CASSYRGKPDTDTQYF | TGTGCCAGCAGCTACAGGGGGAAGCCCGACACAGATACGCAGTATTTT
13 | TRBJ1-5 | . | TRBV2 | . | CASSRVANQPQHF | TGTGCCAGCAGTCGGGTGGCTAATCAGCCCCAGCATTTT
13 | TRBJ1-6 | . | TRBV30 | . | CAWRLVRDSPLHF | TGTGCCTGGAGACTTGTCAGGGATTCACCCCTCCACTTT
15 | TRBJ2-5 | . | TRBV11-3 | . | CASSLSSRQGGTQYF | TGTGCCAGCAGCTTATCCTCGAGACAGGGAGGGACCCAGTACTTC
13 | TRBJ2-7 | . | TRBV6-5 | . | CAIREAGTYEQYF | TGTGCCATCCGCGAGGCAGGCACCTACGAGCAGTACTTC
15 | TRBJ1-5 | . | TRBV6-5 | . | CASSYSLNSNQPQHF | TGTGCCAGCAGTTACTCCCTAAACAGCAATCAGCCCCAGCATTTT
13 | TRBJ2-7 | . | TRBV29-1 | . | CSVERQGAYEQYF | TGCAGCGTTGAAAGGCAGGGCGCCTACGAGCAGTACTTC
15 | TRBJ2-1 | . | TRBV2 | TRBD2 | CASSERTSGYNEQFF | TGTGCCAGCAGTGAACGGACTAGCGGATACAATGAGCAGTTCTTC
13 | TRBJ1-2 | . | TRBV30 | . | CAGCLTKSYGYTF | TGTGCCGGGTGCCTGACAAAATCATATGGCTACACCTTC
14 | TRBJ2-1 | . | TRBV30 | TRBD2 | CACSGGAVYNEQFF | TGTGCCTGCAGCGGGGGGGCCGTCTACAATGAGCAGTTCTTC
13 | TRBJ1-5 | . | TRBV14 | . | CASSQGGRQPQHF | TGTGCCAGCAGCCAGGGGGGTAGGCAGCCCCAGCATTTT
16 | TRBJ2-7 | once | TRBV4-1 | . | CASSQVQTGISYEQYF | TGCGCCAGCAGCCAAGTTCAAACAGGGATCTCCTACGAGCAGTACTTC
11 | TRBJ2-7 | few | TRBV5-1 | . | CASSLDYEQYF | TGCGCCAGCAGCTTGGACTACGAGCAGTACTTC
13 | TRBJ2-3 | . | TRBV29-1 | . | CSVVGRNTDTQYF | TGCAGCGTTGTGGGCAGGAACACAGATACGCAGTATTTT
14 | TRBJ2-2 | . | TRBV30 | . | CAWSRGANTGELFF | TGTGCCTGGTCGCGGGGCGCGAACACCGGGGAGCTGTTTTTT
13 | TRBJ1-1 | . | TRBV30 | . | CAWSVWGATEAFF | TGTGCCTGGAGTGTTTGGGGGGCCACTGAAGCTTTCTTT
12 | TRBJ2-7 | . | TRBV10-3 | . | CAISESDYEQYF | TGTGCCATCAGTGAAAGCGACTACGAGCAGTACTTC
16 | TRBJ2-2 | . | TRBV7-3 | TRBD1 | CASSRGTGANTGELFF | TGTGCCAGCAGCCGAGGGACAGGAGCGAACACCGGGGAGCTGTTTTTT
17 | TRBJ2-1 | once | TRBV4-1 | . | CASSLTGSPLLTNEQFF | TGCGCCAGCAGCCTCACGGGTTCCCCTCTCCTAACCAATGAGCAGTTCTTC
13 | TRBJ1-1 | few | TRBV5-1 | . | CASSLEENTEAFF | TGCGCCAGCAGCTTGGAGGAGAACACTGAAGCTTTCTTT
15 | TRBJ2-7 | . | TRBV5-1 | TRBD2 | CASSPGLAGASEQYF | TGCGCCAGCAGCCCAGGACTAGCGGGGGCCTCGGAGCAGTACTTC
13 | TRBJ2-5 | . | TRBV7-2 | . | CASSRGAGETQYF | TGTGCCAGCAGCCGGGGGGCCGGGGAGACCCAGTACTTC
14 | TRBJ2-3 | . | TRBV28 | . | CASSNAGTVDTQYF | TGTGCCAGCAGCAACGCGGGGACGGTCGATACGCAGTATTTT
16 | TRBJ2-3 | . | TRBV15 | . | CATSSDPTGGGDTQYF | TGTGCCACCAGCAGCGACCCGACAGGCGGAGGAGATACGCAGTATTTT
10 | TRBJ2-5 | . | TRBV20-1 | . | CSAREETQYF | TGCAGTGCTAGAGAAGAGACCCAGTACTTC
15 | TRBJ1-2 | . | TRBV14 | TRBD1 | CASSPGQSTSYGYTF | TGTGCCAGCAGCCCGGGACAGAGCACCTCTTATGGCTACACCTTC
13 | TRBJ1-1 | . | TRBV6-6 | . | CASSRRGDTEAFF | TGTGCCAGCAGTCGACGGGGGGACACTGAAGCTTTCTTT
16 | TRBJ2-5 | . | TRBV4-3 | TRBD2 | CASSQTSGGGISAQYF | TGCGCCAGCAGCCAAACTAGCGGGGGGGGTATTTCGGCCCAGTACTTC
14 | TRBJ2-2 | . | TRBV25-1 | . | CASSPRVATGELFF | TGTGCCAGCAGTCCCCGAGTCGCCACCGGGGAGCTGTTTTTT
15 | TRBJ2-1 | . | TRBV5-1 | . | CASSIGQTSYNEQFF | TGCGCCAGCAGCATTGGACAGACCTCCTACAATGAGCAGTTCTTC
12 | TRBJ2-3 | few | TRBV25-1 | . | CASSEPANTQYF | TGTGCCAGCAGTGAGCCAGCCAATACGCAGTATTTT